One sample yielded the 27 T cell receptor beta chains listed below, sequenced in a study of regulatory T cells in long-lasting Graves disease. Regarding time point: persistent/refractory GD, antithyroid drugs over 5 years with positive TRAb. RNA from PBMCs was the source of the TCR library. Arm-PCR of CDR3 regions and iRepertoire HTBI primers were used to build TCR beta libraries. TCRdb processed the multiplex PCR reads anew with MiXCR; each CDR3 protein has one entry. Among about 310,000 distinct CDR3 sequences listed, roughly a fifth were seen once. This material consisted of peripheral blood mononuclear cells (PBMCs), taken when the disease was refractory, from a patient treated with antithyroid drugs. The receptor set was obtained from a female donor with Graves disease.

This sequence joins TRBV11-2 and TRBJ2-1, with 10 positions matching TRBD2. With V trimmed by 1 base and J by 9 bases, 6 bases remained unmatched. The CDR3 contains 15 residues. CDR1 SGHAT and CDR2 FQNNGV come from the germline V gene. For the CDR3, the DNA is TGTGCCAGCAGCTTAGTTCTAGCGGGAGCGAGTGAGCAGTTCTTC. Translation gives CASSLVLAGASEQFF.

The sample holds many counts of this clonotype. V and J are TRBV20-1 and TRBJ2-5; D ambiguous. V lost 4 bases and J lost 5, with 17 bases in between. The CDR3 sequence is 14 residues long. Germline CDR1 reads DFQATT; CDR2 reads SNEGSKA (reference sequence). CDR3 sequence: CSAKRQDRGETQYF. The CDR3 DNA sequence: TGCAGTGCTAAAAGGCAAGATCGTGGGGAGACCCAGTACTTC.

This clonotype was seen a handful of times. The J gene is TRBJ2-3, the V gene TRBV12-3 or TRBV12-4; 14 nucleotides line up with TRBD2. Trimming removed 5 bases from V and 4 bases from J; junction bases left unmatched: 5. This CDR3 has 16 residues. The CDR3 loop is CASSLETSGRADTQYF. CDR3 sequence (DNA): TGTGCCAGCAGTCTTGAGACTAGCGGGAGGGCAGATACGCAGTATTTT.

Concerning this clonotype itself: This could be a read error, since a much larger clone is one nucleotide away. CDR3 DNA: TGTGCCAGCAGTGAACAGGGGGCGCGTAATTCACCCCTCCACTTT. It specifies CASSEQGARNSPLHF. The rearrangement links TRBV2 to TRBJ1-6; 8 nucleotides match TRBD1. With V trimmed by 2 bases and J by 6 bases, 3 bases remained unmatched. CDR3 length equals 15 residues. Germline V CDR1 and CDR2: SNHLY, FYNNEI.

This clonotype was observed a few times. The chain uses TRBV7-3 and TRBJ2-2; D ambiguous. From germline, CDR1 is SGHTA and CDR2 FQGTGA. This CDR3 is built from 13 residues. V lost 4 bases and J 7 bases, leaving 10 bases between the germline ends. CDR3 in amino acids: CASSYNMNGELFF. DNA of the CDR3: TGTGCCAGCAGCTACAACATGAACGGGGAGCTGTTTTTT.

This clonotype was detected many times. DNA of the CDR3: TGTGCCAGCAGTTTTCTAGCGGGGAGCTTGGAGCAGTACTTC. This translates into CASSFLAGSLEQYF. The chain is built from TRBV28 and TRBJ2-7, with 9 bases lining up with TRBD2. With 3 bases clipped from V and 7 bases from J, the junction kept 7 bases outside the gene matches. Germline lookup yields CDR1 MDHEN and CDR2 SYDVKM. The CDR3 runs to 14 residues.

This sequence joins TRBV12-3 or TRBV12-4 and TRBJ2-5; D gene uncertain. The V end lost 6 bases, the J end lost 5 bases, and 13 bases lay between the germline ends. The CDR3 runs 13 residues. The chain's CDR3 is CASSLLELETQYF. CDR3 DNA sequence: TGTGCCAGCAGCCTACTGGAGTTGGAGACCCAGTACTTC.

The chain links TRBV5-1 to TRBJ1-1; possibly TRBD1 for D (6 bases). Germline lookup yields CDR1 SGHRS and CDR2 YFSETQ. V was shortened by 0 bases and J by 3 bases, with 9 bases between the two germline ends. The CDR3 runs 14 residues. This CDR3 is CASSLEGGYTEAFF. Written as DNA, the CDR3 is TGCGCCAGCAGCTTGGAAGGGGGATACACTGAAGCTTTCTTT.

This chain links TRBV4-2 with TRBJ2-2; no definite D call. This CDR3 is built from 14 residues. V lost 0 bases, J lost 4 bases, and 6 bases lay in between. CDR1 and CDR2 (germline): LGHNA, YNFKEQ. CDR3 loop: CASSQDHGTGELFF. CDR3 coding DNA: TGTGCCAGCAGCCAAGATCATGGCACCGGGGAGCTGTTTTTT.

CDR3 nucleotide sequence: TGTGCCAGCAGTAAGGGTGGGTACGTGAACATTCAGTACTTC. Translated: CASSKGGYVNIQYF. The chain recombines TRBV28 with TRBJ2-4; no definite D call. Looked up from germline, CDR1 is MDHEN and CDR2 is SYDVKM. Trimming shortened V by 5 bases and J by 7 bases, and 15 bases separated the two germline ends. This CDR3 contains 14 residues. The full variable domain, in which reference TRBV28 and TRBJ2-4 provide the parts outside the CDR3, is DVKVTQSSRYLVKRTGEKVFLECVQDMDHENMFWYRQDPGLGLRLIYFSYDVKMKEKGDIPEGYSVSREKKERFSLILESASTNQTSMYLCASSKGGYVNIQYFGAGTRLSVL.

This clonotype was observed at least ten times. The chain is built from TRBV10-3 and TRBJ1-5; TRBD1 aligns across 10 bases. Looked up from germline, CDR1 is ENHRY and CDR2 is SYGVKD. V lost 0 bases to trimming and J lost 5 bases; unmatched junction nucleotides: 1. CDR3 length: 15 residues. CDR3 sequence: CAISESGTGDQPQHF. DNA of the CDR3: TGTGCCATCAGTGAGTCGGGGACAGGGGATCAGCCCCAGCATTTT.

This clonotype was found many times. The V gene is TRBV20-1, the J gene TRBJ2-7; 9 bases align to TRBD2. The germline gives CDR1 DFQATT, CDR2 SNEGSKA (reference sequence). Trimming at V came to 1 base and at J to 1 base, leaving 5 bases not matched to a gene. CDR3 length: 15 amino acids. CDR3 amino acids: CSARGPLAGSYEQYF. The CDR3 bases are TGCAGTGCTAGAGGCCCCCTAGCGGGATCCTACGAGCAGTACTTC.

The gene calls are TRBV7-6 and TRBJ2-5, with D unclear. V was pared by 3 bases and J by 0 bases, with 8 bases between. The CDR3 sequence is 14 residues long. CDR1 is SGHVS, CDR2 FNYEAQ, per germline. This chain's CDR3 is CASSFSRNQETQYF. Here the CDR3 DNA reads TGTGCCAGCAGCTTTTCCCGAAACCAAGAGACCCAGTACTTC.

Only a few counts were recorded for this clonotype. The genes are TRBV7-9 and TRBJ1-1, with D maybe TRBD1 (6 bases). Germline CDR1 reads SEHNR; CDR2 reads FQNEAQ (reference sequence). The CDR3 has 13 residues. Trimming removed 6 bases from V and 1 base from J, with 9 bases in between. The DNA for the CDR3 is TGTGCCAGCAGACAACAGGGGAACACTGAAGCTTTCTTT. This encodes CASRQQGNTEAFF.

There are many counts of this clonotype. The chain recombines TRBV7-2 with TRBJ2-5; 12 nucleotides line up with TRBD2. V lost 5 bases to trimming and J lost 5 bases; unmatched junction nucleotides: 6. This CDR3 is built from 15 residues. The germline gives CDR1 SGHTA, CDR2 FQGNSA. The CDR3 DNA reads TGTGCCAGCAGCGTTGCTAGCGGGAGGGGGGAGACCCAGTACTTC. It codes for CASSVASGRGETQYF.

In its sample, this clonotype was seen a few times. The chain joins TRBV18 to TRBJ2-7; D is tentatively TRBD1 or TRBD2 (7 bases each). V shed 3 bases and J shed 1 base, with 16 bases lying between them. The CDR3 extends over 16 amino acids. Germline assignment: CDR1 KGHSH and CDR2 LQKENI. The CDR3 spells CASSPTGTMWSYEQYF. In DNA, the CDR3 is TGTGCCAGCTCACCGACAGGGACTATGTGGTCCTACGAGCAGTACTTC. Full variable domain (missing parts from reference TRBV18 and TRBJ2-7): NAGVMQNPRHLVRRRGQEARLRCSPMKGHSHVYWYRQLPEEGLKFMVYLQKENIIDESGMPKERFSAEFPKEGPSILRIQQVVRGDSAAYFCASSPTGTMWSYEQYFGPGTRLTVT.

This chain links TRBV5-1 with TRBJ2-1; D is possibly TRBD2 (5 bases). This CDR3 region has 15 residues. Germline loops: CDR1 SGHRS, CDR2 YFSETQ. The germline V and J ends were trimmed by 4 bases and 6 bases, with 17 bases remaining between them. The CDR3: CASSGLLSGPNEQFF. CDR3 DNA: TGCGCCAGCAGCGGCTTACTGAGCGGCCCCAATGAGCAGTTCTTC.

CDR3 DNA sequence: TGTGCCAGCAGCCCAGGGGCCTTACTAGCGGAGGAAGAGACCCAGTACTTC. This gives the protein CASSPGALLAEEETQYF. This chain connects TRBV7-2 to TRBJ2-5, with 8 bases lining up with TRBD2. CDR1 is SGHTA and CDR2 is FQGNSA in the germline V gene. V trimming: 5 bases; J trimming: 3 bases; junction bases outside the gene matches: 14. This CDR3 spans 17 amino acids.

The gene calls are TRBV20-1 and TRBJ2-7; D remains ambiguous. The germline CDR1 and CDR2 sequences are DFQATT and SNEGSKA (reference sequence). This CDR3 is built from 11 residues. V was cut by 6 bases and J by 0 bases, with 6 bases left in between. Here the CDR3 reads CSALNSYEQYF. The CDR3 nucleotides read TGCAGTGCCTTAAACTCCTACGAGCAGTACTTC.

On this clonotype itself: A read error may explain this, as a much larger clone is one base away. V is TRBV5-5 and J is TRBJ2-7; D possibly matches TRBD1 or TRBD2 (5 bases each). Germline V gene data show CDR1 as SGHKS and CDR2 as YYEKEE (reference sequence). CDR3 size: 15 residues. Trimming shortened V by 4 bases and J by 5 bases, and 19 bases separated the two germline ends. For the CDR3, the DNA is TGTGCCAGCAGCGTCGGGGCAAGCAGGATGCACGAGCAGTACTTC. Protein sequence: CASSVGASRMHEQYF.

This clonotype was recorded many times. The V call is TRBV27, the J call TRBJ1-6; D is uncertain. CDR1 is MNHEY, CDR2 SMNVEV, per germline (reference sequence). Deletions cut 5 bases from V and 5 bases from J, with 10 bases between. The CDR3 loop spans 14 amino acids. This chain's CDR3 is CASSPKRNNSPLHF. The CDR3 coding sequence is TGTGCCAGCAGTCCCAAACGTAATAATTCACCCCTCCACTTT.

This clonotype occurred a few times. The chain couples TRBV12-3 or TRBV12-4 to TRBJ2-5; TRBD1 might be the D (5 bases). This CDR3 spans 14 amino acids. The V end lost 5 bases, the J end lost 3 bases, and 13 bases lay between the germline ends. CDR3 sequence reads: CASSPLGLEETQYF. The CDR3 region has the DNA TGTGCCAGCAGTCCTCTGGGGCTGGAAGAGACCCAGTACTTC.

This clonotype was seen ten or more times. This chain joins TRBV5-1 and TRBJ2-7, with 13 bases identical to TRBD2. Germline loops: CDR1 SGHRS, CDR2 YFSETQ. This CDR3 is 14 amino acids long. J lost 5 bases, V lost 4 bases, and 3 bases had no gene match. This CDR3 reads CASSPGTSGNEQYF. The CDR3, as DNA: TGCGCCAGCAGCCCCGGGACTAGCGGGAACGAGCAGTACTTC.

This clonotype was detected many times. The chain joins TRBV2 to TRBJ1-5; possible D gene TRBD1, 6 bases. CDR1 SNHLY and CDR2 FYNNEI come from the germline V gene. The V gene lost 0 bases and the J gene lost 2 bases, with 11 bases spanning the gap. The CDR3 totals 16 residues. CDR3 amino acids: CASSEAAGGGNQPQHF. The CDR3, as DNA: TGTGCCAGCAGTGAAGCGGCCGGGGGCGGCAATCAGCCCCAGCATTTT.

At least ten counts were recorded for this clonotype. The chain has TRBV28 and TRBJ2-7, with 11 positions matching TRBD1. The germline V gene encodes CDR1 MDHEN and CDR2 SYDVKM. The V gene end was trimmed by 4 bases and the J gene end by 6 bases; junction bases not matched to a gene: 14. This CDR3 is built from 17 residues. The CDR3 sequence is CASSSYRDRGRRGEQYF. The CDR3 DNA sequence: TGTGCCAGCAGTTCCTACCGGGACAGGGGGAGGAGGGGCGAGCAGTACTTC.

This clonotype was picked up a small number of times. The CDR3 DNA sequence: TGCAGTGCTAGTATTCCGGGACTAGCGATTTACAATGAGCAGTTCTTC. Protein sequence: CSASIPGLAIYNEQFF. The chain joins TRBV20-1 to TRBJ2-1; 10 positions agree with TRBD2. Germline values: CDR1 DFQATT, CDR2 SNEGSKA (reference sequence). The V and J ends lost 3 bases and 4 bases, in that order; junction bases with no gene match: 9. This CDR3 has 16 residues.

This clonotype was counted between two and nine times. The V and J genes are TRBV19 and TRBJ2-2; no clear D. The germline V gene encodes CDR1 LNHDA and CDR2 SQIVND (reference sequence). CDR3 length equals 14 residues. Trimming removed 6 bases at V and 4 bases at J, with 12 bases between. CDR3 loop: CASSPRLITGELFF. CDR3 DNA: TGTGCCAGTAGCCCTAGGCTGATCACCGGGGAGCTGTTTTTT.